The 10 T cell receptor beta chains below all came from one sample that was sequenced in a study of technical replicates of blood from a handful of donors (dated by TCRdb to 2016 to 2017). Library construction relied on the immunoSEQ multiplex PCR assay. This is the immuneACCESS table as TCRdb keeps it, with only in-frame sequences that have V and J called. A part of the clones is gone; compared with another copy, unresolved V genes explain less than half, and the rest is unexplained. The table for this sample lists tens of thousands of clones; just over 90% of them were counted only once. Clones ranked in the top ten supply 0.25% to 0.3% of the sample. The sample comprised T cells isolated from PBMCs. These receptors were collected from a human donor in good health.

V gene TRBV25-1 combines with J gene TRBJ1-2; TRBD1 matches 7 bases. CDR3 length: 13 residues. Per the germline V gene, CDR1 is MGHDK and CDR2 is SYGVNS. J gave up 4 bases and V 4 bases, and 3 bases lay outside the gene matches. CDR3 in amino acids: CASSVGTAYGYTF. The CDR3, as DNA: TGTGCCAGCAGTGTCGGGACAGCCTATGGCTACACCTTC.

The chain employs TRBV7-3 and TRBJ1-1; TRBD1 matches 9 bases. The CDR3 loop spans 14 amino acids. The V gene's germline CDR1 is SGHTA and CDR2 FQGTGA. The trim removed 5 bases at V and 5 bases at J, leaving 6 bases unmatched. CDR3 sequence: CASSPGQGRTEAFF. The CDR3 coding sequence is TGTGCCAGCAGCCCAGGACAGGGGAGAACTGAAGCTTTCTTT.

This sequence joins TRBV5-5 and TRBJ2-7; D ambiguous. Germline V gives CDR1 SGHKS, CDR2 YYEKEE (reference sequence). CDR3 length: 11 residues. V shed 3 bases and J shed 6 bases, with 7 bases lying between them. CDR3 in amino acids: CASSSPGEQYF. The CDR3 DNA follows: TGTGCCAGCAGCTCCCCAGGCGAGCAGTACTTC.

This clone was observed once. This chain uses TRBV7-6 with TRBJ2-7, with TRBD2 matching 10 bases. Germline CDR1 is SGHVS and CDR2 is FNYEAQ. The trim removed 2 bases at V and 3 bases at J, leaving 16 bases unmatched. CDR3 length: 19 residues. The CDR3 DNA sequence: TGTGCCAGCAGCTTATATGGTCTCCCGACTAGCGGGCCGATCTACGAGCAGTACTTC. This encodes CASSLYGLPTSGPIYEQYF. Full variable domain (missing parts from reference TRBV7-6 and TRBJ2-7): GAGVSQSPRYKVTKRGQDVALRCDPISGHVSLYWYRQALGQGPEFLTYFNYEAQQDKSGLPNDRFSAERPEGSISTLTIQRTEQRDSAMYRCASSLYGLPTSGPIYEQYFGPGTRLTVT.

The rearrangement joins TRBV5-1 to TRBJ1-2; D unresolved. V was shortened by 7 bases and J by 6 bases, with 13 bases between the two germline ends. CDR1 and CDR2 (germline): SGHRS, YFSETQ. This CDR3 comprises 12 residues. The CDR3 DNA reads TGCGCCAGCTTTGGCATCCACGATGGCTACACCTTC. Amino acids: CASFGIHDGYTF.

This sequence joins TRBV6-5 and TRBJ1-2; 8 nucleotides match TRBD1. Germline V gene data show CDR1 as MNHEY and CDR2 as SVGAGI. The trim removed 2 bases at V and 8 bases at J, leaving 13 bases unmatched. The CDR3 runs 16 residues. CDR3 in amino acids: CASSYGTGYFEDGYTF. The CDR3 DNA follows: TGTGCCAGCAGTTACGGGACAGGATACTTTGAAGACGGCTACACCTTC.

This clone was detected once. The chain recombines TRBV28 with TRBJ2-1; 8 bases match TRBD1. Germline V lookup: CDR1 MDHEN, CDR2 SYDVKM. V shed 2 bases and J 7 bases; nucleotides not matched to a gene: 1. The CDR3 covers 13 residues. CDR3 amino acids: CASSLGTGNEQFF. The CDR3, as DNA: TGTGCCAGCAGTTTAGGGACAGGAAATGAGCAGTTCTTC.

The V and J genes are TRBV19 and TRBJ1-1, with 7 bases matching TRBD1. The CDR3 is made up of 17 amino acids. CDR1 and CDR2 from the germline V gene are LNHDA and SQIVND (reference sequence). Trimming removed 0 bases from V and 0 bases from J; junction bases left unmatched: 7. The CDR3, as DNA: TGTGCCAGTAGTATAGATCAAGGCAGGGGGATGAACACTGAAGCTTTCTTT. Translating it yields CASSIDQGRGMNTEAFF.

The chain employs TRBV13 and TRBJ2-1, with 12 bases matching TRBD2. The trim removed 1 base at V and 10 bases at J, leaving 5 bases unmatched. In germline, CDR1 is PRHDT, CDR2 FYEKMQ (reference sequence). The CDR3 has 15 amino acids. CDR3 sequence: CASSLESSGGAEQFF. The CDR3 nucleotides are TGTGCCAGCAGCTTAGAGTCTAGCGGGGGGGCCGAGCAGTTCTTC.

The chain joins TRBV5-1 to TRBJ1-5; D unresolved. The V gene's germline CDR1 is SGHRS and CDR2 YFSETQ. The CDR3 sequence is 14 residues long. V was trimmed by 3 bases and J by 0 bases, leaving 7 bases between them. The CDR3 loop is CASSYGDSNQPQHF. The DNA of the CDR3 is TGCGCCAGCAGCTACGGAGATAGCAATCAGCCCCAGCATTTT.